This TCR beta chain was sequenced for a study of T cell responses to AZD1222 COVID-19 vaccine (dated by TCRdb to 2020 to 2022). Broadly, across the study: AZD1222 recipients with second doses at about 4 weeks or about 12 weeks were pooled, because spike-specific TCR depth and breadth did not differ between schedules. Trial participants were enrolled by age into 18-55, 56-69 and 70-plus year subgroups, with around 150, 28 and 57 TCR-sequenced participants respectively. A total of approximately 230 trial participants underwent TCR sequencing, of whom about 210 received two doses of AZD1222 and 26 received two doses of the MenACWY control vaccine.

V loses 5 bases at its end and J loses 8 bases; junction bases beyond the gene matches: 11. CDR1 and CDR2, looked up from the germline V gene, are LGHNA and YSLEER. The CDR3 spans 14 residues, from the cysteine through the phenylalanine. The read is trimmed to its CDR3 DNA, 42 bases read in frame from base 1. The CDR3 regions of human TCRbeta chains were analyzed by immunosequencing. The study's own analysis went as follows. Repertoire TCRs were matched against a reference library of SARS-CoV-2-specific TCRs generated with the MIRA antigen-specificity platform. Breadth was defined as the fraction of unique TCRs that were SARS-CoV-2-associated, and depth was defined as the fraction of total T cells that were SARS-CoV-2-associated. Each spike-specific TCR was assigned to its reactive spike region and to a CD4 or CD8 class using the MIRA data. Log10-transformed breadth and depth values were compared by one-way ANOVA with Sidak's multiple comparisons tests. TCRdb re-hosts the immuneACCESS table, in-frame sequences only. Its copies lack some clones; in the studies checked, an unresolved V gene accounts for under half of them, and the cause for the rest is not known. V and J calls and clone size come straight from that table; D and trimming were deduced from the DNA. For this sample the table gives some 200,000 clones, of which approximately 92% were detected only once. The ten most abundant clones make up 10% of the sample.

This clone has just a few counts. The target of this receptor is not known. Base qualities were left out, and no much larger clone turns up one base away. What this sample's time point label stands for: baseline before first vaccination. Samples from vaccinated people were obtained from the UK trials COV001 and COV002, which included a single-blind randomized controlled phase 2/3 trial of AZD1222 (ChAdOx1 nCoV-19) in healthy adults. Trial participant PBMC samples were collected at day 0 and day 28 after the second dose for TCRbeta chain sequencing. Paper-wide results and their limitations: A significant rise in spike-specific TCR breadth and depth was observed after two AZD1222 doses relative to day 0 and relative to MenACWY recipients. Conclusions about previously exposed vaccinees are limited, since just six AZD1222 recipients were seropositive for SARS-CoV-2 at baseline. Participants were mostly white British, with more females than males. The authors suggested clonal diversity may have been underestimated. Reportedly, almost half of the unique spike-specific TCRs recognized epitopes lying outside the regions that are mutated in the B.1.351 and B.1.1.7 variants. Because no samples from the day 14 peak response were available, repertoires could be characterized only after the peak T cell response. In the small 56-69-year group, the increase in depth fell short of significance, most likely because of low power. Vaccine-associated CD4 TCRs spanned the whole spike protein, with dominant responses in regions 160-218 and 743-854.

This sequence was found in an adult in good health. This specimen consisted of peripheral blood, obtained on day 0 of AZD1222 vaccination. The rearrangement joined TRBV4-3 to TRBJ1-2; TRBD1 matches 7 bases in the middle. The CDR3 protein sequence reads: CASSLQGISSGYTF. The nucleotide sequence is TGCGCCAGCAGCTTACAGGGGATTTCGAGCGGCTACACCTTC.